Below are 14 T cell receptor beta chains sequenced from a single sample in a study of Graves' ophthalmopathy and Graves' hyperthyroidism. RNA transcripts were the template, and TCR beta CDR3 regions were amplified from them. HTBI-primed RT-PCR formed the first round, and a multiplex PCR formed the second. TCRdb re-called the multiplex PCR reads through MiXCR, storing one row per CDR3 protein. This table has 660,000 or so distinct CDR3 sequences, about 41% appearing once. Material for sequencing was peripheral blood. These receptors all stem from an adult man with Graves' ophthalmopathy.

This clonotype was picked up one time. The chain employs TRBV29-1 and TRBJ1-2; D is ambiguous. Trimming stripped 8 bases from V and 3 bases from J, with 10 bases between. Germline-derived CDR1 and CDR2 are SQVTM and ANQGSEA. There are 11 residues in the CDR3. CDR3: CSLGAHYGYTF. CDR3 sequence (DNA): TGCAGCTTAGGTGCCCACTATGGCTACACCTTC.

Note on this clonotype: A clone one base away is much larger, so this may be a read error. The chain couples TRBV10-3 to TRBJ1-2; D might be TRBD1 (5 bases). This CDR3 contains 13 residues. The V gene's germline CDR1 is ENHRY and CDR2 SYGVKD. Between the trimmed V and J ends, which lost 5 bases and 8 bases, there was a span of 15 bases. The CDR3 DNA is TGTGCCATCAGTTATGTCGGCAGGGACGGCTACACCTTC. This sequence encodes CAISYVGRDGYTF.

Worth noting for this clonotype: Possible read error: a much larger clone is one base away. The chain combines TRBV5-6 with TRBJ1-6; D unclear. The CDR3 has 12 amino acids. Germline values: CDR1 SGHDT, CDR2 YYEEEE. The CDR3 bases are TGTGCCAACAGCCCCGGGTATTCACCCCTCCACTTT. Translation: CANSPGYSPLHF.

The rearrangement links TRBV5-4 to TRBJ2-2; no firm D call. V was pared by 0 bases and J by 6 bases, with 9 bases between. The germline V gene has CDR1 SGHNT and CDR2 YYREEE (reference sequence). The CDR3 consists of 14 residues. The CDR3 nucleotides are TGTGCCAGCAGCTTGGCCGCATACCCCGGGGAGCTGTTTTTT. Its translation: CASSLAAYPGELFF.

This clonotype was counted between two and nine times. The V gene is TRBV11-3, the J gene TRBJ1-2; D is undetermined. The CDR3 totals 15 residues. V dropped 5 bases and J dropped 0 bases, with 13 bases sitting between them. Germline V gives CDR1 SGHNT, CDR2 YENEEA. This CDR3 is CASSLAAPTNYGYTF. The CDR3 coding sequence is TGTGCCAGCAGCCTCGCAGCCCCTACTAACTATGGCTACACCTTC.

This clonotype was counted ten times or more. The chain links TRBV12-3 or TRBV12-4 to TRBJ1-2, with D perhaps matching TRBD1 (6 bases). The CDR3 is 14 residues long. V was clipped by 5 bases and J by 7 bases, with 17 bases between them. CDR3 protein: CASSPPGGPRGYTF. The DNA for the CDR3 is TGTGCCAGCAGTCCCCCCGGGGGGCCGCGTGGCTACACCTTC.

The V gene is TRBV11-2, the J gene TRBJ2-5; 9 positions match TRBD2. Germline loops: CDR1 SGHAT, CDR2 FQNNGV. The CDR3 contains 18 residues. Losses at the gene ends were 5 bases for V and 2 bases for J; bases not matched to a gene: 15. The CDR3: CASSQDSERGVGQETQYF. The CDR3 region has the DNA TGTGCCAGCAGCCAAGATTCGGAGCGGGGGGTGGGACAAGAGACCCAGTACTTC.

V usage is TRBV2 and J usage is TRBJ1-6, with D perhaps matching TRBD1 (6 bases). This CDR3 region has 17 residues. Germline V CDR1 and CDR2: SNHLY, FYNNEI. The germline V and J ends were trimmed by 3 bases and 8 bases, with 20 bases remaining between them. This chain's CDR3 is CASSDQGSYRIDSPLHF. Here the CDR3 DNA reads TGTGCCAGCAGTGATCAGGGGAGCTACAGGATTGATTCACCCCTCCACTTT.

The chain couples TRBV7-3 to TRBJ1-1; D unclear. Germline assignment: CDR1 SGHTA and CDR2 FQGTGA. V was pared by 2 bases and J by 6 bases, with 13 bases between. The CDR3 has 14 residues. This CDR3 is CASSLEVVEAEAFF. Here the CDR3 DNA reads TGTGCCAGCAGCTTAGAGGTTGTGGAGGCTGAAGCTTTCTTT.

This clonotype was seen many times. DNA of the CDR3: TGTGCCAGCAGCGGGACTAGCGGGAGGTCTGGGGAGCTGTTTTTT. This sequence encodes CASSGTSGRSGELFF. The rearrangement links TRBV2 to TRBJ2-2, with TRBD2 matching 15 bases. Germline V CDR1 and CDR2: SNHLY, FYNNEI. V lost 6 bases, J lost 8 bases, and 4 bases stayed unmatched. This CDR3 contains 15 residues.

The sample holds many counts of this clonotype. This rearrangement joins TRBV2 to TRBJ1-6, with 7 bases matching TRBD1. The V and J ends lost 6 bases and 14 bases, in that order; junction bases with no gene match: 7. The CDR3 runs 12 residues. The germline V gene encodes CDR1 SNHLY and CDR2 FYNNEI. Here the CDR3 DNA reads TGTGCCAGCAGGGTGACAGGGACTGCCCTCCACTTT. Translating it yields CASRVTGTALHF.

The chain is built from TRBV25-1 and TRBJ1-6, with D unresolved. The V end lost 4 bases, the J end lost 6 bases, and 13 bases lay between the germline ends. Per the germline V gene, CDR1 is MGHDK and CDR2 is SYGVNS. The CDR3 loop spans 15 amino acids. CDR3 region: CASSARLGPNSPLHF. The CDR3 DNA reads TGTGCCAGCAGTGCTAGGTTGGGCCCTAATTCACCCCTCCACTTT.

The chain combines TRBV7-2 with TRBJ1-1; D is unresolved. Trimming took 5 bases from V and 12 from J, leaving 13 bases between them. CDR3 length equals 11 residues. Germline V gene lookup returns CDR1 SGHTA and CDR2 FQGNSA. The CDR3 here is CASSVHSGSFF. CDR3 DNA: TGTGCCAGCAGCGTACATAGCGGGTCTTTCTTT.

For the CDR3, the DNA is TGCAGCGTTGCCGGGGACAGCCACTATGGCTACACCTTC. The encoded protein is CSVAGDSHYGYTF. The chain recombines TRBV29-1 with TRBJ1-2; TRBD1 agrees at 7 bases. The CDR3 totals 13 residues. The ends lost 4 bases at V and 3 bases at J; junction bases unmatched: 5. Germline V gene sequence: CDR1 SQVTM, CDR2 ANQGSEA.